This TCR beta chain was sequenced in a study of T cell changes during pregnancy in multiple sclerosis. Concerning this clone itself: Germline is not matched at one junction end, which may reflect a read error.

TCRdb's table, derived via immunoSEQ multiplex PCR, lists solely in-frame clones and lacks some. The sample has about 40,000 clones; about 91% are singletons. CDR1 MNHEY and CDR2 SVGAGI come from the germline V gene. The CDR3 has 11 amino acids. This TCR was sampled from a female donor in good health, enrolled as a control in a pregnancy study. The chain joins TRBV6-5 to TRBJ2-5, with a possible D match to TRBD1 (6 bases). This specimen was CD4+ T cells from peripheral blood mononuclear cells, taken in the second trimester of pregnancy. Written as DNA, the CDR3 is TGTGCCAGCAGTTTTGGGGGACATCAGCACTTC. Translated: CASSFGGHQHF.